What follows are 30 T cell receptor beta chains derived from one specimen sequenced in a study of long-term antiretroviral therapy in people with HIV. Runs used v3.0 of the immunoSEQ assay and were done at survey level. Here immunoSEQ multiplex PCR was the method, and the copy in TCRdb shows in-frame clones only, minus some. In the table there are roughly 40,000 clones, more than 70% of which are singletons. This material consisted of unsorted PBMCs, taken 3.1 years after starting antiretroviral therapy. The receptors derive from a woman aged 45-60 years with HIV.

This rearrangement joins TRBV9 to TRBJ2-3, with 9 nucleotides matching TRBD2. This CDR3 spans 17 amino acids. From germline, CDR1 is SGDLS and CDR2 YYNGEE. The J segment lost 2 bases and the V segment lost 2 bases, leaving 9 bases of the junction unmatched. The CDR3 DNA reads TGTGCCAGCAGCGTCCCTCGGGGCGGGGGGGACACAGATACGCAGTATTTT. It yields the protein CASSVPRGGGDTDTQYF.

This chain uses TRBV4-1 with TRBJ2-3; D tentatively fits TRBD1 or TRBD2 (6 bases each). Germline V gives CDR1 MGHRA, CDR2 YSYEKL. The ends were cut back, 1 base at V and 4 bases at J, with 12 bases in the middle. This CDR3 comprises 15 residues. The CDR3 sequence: CASSQVGGPADTQYF. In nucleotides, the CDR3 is TGCGCCAGCAGCCAAGTGGGGGGCCCCGCAGATACGCAGTATTTT.

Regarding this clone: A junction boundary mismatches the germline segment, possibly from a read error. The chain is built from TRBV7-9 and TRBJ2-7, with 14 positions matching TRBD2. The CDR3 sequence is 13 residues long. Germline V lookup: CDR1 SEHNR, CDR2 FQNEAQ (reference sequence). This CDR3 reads CASSRRTSGGPSF. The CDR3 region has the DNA TGTGCCAGCAGCCGTCGGACTAGCGGGGGGCCTTCTTTC.

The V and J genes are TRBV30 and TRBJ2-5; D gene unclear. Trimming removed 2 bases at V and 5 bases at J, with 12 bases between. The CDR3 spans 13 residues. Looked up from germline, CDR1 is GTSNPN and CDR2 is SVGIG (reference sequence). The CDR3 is CAWSRVLEETQYF. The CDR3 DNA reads TGTGCCTGGAGTCGGGTTTTAGAGGAGACCCAGTACTTC.

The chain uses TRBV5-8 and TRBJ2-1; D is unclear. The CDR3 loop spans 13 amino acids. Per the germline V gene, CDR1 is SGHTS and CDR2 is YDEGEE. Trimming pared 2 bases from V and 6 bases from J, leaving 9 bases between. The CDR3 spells CASSFSSANEQFF. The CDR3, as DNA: TGTGCCAGCAGCTTTTCCTCGGCCAATGAGCAGTTCTTC.

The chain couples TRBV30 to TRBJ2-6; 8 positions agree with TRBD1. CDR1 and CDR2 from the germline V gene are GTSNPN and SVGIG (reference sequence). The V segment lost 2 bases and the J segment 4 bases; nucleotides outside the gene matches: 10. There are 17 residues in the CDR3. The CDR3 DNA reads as TGTGCCTGGAGTAGGTGGGGGACAGGCGCCGGGGCCAACGTCCTGACTTTC. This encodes CAWSRWGTGAGANVLTF.

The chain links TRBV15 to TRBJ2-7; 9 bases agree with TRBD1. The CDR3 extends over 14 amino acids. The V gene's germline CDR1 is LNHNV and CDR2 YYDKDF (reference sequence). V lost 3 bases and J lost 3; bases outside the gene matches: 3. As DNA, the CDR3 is TGTGCCACCAGCAGGGACAGGGGAAACTACGAGCAGTACTTC. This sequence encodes CATSRDRGNYEQYF.

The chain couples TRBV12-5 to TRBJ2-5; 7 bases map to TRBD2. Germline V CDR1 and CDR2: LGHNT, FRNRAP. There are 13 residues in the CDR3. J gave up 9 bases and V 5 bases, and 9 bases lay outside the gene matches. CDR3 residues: CASGVPVGGAQYF. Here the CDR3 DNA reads TGTGCTAGTGGTGTCCCAGTGGGGGGGGCCCAGTACTTC. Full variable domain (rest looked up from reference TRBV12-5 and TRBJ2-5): DARVTQTPRHKVTEMGQEVTMRCQPILGHNTVFWYRQTMMQGLELLAYFRNRAPLDDSGMPKDRFSAEMPDATLATLKIQPSEPRDSAVYFCASGVPVGGAQYFGPGTRLLVL.

CDR3 sequence: CASSTGQGGNEQFF. In DNA, the CDR3 is TGTGCCAGCAGTACGGGACAGGGAGGGAATGAGCAGTTCTTC. The chain combines TRBV6-1 with TRBJ2-1; 9 bases align to TRBD1. The CDR3 covers 14 residues. Germline-derived CDR1 and CDR2 are MNHNS and SASEGT. With 5 bases clipped from V and 7 bases from J, the junction kept 6 bases outside the gene matches.

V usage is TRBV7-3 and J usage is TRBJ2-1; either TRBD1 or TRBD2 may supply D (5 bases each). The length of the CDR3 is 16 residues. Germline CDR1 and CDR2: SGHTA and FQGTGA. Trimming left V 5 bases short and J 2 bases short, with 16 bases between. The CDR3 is CASSLKSGDPYNEQFF. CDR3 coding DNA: TGTGCCAGCAGCCTAAAGTCTGGGGACCCCTACAATGAGCAGTTCTTC.

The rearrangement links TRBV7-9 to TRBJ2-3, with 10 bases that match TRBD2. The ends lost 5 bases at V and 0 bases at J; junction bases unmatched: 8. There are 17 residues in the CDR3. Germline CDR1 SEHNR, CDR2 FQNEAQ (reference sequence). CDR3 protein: CASSEPRLAGSTDTQYF. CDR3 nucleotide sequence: TGTGCCAGCAGCGAACCCCGACTAGCGGGTAGCACAGATACGCAGTATTTT.

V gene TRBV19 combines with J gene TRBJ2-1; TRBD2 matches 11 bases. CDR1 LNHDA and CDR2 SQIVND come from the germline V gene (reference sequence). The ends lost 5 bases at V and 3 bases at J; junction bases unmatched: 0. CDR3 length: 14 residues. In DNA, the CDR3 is TGTGCCAGTAGTCTAGCGGGGGGCTACAATGAGCAGTTCTTC. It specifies CASSLAGGYNEQFF.

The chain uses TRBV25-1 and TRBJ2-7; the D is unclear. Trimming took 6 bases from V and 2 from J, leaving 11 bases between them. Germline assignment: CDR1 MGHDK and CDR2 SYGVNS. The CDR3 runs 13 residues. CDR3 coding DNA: TGTGCCAGCAGAGGGCCTGGAGCCTACGAGCAGTACTTC. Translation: CASRGPGAYEQYF.

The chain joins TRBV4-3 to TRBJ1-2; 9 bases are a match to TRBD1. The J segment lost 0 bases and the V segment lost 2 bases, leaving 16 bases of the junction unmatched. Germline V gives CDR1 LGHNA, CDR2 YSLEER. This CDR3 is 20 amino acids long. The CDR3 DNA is TGCGCCAGCAGCCAATCCTCCGGGACAGGGAAAGGGGCCGCTAACTATGGCTACACCTTC. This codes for CASSQSSGTGKGAANYGYTF.

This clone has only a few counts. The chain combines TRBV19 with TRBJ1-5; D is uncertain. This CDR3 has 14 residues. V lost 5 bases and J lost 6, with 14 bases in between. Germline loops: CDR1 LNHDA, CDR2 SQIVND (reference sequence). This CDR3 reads CASSSRTGPQPQHF. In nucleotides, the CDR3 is TGTGCCAGTAGTTCGCGGACTGGGCCTCAGCCCCAGCATTTT.

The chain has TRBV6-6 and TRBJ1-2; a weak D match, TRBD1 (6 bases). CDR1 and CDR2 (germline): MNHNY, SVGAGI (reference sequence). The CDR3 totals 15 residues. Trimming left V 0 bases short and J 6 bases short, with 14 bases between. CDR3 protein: CASSYSPAPGDGYTF. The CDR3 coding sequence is TGTGCCAGCAGTTACTCGCCAGCCCCAGGGGATGGCTACACCTTC.

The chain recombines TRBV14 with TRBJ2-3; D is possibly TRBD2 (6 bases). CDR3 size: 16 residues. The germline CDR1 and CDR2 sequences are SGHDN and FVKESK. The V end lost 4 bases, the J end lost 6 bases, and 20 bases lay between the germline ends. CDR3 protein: CASSLRLGVVNDTQYF. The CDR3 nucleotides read TGTGCCAGCAGCCTAAGACTAGGAGTGGTGAACGATACGCAGTATTTT.

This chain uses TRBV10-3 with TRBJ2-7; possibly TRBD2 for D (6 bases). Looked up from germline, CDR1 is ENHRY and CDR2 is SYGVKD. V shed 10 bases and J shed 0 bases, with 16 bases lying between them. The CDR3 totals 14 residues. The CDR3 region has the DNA TGTGCCACCCGAGGACGGGAGAACTCCTACGAGCAGTACTTC. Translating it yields CATRGRENSYEQYF.

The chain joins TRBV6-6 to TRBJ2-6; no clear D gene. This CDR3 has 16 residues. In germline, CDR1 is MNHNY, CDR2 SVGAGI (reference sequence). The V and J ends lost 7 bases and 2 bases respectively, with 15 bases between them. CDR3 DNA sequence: TGTGCCAGCATTTTGCAGACCCTTACTGGGGCCAACGTCCTGACTTTC. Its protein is CASILQTLTGANVLTF.

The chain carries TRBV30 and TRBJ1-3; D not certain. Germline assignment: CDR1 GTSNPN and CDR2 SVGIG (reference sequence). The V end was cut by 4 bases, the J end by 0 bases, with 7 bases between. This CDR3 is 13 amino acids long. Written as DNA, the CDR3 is TGTGCCTGGAACAGTATCTCTGGAAACACCATATATTTT. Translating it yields CAWNSISGNTIYF.

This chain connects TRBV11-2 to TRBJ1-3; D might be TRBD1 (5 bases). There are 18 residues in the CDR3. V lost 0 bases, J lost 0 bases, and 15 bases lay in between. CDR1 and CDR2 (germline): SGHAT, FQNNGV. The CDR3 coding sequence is TGTGCCAGCAGCTTAGAGCGGGGGGGAGGCTTCTCTGGAAACACCATATATTTT. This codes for CASSLERGGGFSGNTIYF. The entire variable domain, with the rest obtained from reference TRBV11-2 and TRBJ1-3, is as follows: EAGVAQSPRYKIIEKRQSVAFWCNPISGHATLYWYQQILGQGPKLLIQFQNNGVVDDSQLPKDRFSAERLKGVDSTLKIQPAKLEDSAVYLCASSLERGGGFSGNTIYFGEGSWLTVV.

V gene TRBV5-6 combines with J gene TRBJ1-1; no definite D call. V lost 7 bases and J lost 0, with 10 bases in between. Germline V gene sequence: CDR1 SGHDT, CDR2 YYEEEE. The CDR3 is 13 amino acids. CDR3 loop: CASAAIMNTEAFF. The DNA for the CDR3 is TGTGCCAGCGCAGCCATCATGAACACTGAAGCTTTCTTT.

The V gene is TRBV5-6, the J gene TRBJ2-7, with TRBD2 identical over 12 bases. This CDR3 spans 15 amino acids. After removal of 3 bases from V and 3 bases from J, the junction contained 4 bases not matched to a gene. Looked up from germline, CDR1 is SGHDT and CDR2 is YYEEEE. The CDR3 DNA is TGTGCCAGCAGCTCTACTAGCGGGGGGTTCTACGAGCAGTACTTC. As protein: CASSSTSGGFYEQYF.

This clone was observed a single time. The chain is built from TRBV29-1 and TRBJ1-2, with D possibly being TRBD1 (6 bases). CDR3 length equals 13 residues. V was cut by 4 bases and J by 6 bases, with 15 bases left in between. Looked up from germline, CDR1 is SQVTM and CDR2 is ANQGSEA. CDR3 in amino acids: CSVVGGGFDGYTF. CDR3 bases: TGCAGCGTTGTAGGGGGGGGGTTTGATGGCTACACCTTC.

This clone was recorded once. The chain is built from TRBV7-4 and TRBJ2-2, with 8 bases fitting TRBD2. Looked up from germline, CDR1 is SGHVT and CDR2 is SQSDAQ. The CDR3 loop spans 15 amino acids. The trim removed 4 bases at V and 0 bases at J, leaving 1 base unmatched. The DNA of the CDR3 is TGTGCCAGCAGCTGCGGGGGGCCGAACACCGGGGAGCTGTTTTTT. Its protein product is CASSCGGPNTGELFF.

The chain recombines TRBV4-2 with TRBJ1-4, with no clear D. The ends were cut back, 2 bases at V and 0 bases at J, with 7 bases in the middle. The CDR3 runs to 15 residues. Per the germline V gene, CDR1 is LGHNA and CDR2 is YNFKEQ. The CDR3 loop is CASSQPGPTNEKLFF. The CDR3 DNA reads TGTGCCAGCAGCCAACCTGGACCAACTAATGAAAAACTGTTTTTT.

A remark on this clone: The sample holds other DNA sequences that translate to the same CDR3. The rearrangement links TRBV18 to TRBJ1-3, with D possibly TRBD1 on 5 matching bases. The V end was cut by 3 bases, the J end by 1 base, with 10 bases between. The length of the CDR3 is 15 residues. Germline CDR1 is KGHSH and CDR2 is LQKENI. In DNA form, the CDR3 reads TGTGCCAGCTCACCCCAGACAGATTCTGGAAACACCATATATTTT. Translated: CASSPQTDSGNTIYF.

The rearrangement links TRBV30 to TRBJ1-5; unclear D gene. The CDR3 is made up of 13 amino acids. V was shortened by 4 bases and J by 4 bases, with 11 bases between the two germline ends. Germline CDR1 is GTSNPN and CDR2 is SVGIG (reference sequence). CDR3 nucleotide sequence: TGTGCCTGGAATTTAGGGCGAAATCAGCCCCAGCATTTT. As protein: CAWNLGRNQPQHF. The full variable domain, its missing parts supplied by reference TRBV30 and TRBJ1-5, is SQTIHQWPATLVQPVGSPLSLECTVEGTSNPNLYWYRQAAGRGLQLLFYSVGIGQISSEVPQNLSASRPQDRQFILSSKKLLLSDSGFYLCAWNLGRNQPQHFGDGTRLSIL.

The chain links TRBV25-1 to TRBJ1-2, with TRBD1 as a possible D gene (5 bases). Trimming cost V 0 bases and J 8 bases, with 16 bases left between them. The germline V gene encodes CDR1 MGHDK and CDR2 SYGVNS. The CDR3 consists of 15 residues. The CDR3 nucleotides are TGTGCCAGCAGTGAATATCGTTCAGGGCGGTCCGGCTACACCTTC. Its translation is CASSEYRSGRSGYTF.

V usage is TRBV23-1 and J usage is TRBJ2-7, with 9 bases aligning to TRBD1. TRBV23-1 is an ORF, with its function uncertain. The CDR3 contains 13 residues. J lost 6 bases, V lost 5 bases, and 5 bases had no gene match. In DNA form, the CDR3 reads TGCGCCAGCAGTAACAGGGGGCAAGGCGAGCAGTACTTC. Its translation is CASSNRGQGEQYF.